The clone carrying this T cell receptor beta chain was recorded a few times. The antigen is unknown. The data were produced by immunoSEQ multiplex PCR, yet TCRdb's version contains in-frame clones alone and is incomplete. Among about 73,000 clones listed, roughly four fifths were seen once. This entry is derived from a study of vaccination effects on CD4 cells after COVID-19. Study in general: Post-vaccine sampling took place a median of 72 days after the second dose. Around 2.2 million PBMC were seeded per well and grown in the presence of 9 to 10 IU/ml IL-2 and about 10 ug/ml peptides.

The culture ran for approximately nine days before CD4+ T cells were isolated. The participants, recipients of two vaccine doses, got either BNT162b2 or mRNA-1273. The healthy vaccine recipients, who had no prior SARS-CoV-2 infection, showed negative nucleocapsid antibodies. The material was CD4+ T cells from PBMCs cultured without peptide, obtained after COVID-19 vaccination. This TCR was sampled from a human donor who received a COVID-19 vaccine.

The CDR3 region has the DNA TGTGCCAGCAGCTTATTGGGGGGGCTGAGTAATTCACCCCTCCACTTT. This translates into CASSLLGGLSNSPLHF. The rearrangement joins TRBV7-2 to TRBJ1-6; D might be TRBD1 (6 bases). Between the trimmed V and J ends, which lost 2 bases and 6 bases, there was a span of 14 bases. Looked up from germline, CDR1 is SGHTA and CDR2 is FQGNSA. The length of the CDR3 is 16 residues.